One sample yielded the 2 T cell receptor beta chains listed below, sequenced in a study of Tregs in tolerant kidney transplant recipients. The method was immunoSEQ multiplex PCR; TCRdb's version includes in-frame clones alone and lacks a portion of them. The repertoire has about 64,000 clones, about 90% of them found once; the top ten carry about 3.8%. Mixed chimerism was transient after nonmyeloablative marrow transplants from related graft donors. Sequences were derived from CD4+ T cells from blood (PBMCs), sampled 6 months after the transplant. The receptors stem from a human patient who received a combined kidney and bone marrow transplant. Some T cells may be transferred from the graft donor.

The genes are TRBV13 and TRBJ1-5; 9 bases align to TRBD1. Trimming took 3 bases from V and 2 from J; bases not matched to a gene: 2. The germline CDR1 and CDR2 sequences are PRHDT and FYEKMQ (reference sequence). The CDR3 contains 15 residues. CDR3 DNA sequence: TGTGCCAGCAGCTTCCGACAGGGGGGCAATCAGCCCCAGCATTTT. As protein: CASSFRQGGNQPQHF.

The chain links TRBV7-2 to TRBJ1-2, with D possibly being TRBD1 (5 bases). Germline CDR1 reads SGHTA; CDR2 reads FQGNSA. CDR3 length: 13 amino acids. The ends were cut back, 3 bases at V and 5 bases at J, with 10 bases in the middle. CDR3 sequence reads: CASSFRGEYGYTF. In DNA, the CDR3 is TGTGCCAGCAGCTTCCGGGGGGAGTATGGCTACACCTTC. Drawing the rest from reference TRBV7-2 and TRBJ1-2, the complete variable domain is GAGVSQSPSNKVTEKGKDVELRCDPISGHTALYWYRQSLGQGLEFLIYFQGNSAPDKSGLPSDRFSAERTGGSVSTLTIQRTQQEDSAVYLCASSFRGEYGYTFGSGTRLTVV.